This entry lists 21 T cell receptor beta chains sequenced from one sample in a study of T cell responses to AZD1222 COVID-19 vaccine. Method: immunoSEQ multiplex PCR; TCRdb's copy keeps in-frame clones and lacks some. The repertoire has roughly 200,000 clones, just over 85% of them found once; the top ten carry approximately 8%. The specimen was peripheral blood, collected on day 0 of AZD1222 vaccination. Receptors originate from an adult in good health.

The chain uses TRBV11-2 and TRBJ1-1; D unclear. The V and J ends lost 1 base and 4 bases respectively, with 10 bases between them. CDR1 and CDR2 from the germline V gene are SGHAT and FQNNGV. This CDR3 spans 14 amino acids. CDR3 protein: CASSLGERSTEAFF. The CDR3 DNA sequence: TGTGCCAGCAGCTTAGGAGAGAGGAGCACTGAAGCTTTCTTT.

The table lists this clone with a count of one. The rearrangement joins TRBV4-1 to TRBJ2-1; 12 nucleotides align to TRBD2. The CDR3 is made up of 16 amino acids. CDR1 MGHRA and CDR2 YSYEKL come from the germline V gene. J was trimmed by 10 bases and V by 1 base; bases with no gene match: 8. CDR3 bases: TGCGCCAGCAGCCAAGTGAGTCTAGCGGGGGGGATCGAGCAGTTCTTC. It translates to CASSQVSLAGGIEQFF.

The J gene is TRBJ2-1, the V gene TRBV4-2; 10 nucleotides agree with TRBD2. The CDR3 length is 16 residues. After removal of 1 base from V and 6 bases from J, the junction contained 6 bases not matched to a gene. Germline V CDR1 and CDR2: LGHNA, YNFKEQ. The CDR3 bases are TGTGCCAGCAGCCAAGTCCGGACTAGCGGCCCCAATGAGCAGTTCTTC. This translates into CASSQVRTSGPNEQFF.

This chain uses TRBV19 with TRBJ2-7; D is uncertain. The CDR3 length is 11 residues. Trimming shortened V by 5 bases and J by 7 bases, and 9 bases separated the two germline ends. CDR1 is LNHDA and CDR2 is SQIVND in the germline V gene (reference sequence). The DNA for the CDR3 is TGTGCCAGTAGTGACAACTGGGAGCAGTACTTC. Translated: CASSDNWEQYF.

The CDR3 region has the DNA TGTGCCAGCAGCTTAGGGGAAACCACTGAAGCTTTCTTT. It encodes CASSLGETTEAFF. The chain uses TRBV7-6 and TRBJ1-1; D remains unclear. This CDR3 is 13 amino acids long. Germline-derived CDR1 and CDR2 are SGHVS and FNYEAQ. Trimming shortened V by 1 base and J by 4 bases, and 7 bases separated the two germline ends.

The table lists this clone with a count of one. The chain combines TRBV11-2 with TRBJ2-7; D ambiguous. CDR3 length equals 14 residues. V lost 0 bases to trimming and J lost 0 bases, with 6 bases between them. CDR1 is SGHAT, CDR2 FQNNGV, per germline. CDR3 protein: CASSLDGSSYEQYF. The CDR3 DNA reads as TGTGCCAGCAGCTTAGACGGCAGCTCCTACGAGCAGTACTTC.

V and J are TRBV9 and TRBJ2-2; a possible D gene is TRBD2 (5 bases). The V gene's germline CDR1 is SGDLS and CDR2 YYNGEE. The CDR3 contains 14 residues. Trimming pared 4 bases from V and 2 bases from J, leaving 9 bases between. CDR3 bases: TGTGCCAGCAGCTCTCGGGAAAACACCGGGGAGCTGTTTTTT. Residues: CASSSRENTGELFF.

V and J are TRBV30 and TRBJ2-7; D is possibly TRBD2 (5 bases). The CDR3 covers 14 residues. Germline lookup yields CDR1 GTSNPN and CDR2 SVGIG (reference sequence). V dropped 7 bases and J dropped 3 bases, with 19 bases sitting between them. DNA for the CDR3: TGTGCCTCCTCCAGGACTGGGGATCTCTACGAGCAGTACTTC. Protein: CASSRTGDLYEQYF.

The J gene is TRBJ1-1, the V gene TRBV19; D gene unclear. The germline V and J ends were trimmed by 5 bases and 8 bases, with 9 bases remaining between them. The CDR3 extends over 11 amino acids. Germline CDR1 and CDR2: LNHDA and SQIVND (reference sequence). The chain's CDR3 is CASSFREEAFF. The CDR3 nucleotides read TGTGCCAGTAGTTTCCGGGAGGAAGCTTTCTTT. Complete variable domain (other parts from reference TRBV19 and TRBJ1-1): DGGITQSPKYLFRKEGQNVTLSCEQNLNHDAMYWYRQDPGQGLRLIYYSQIVNDFQKGDIAEGYSVSREKKESFPLTVTSAQKNPTAFYLCASSFREEAFFGQGTRLTVV.

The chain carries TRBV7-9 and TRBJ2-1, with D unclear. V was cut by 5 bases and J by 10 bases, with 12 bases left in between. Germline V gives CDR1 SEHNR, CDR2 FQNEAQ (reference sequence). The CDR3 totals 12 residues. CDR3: CASSPEWREQFF. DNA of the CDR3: TGTGCCAGCAGCCCAGAGTGGCGGGAGCAGTTCTTC.

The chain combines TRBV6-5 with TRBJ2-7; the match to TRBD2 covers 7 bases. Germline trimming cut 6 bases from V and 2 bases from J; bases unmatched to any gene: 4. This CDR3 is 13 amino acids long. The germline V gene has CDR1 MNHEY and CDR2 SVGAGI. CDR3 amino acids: CASSRGLAYEQYF. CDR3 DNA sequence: TGTGCCAGCAGCCGAGGACTAGCCTACGAGCAGTACTTC.

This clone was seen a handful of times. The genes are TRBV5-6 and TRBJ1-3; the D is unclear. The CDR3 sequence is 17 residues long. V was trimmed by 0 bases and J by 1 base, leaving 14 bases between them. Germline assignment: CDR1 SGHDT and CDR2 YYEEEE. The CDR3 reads CASSLGETRRSGNTIYF. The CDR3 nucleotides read TGTGCCAGCAGCTTGGGCGAGACAAGGAGGTCTGGAAACACCATATATTTT.

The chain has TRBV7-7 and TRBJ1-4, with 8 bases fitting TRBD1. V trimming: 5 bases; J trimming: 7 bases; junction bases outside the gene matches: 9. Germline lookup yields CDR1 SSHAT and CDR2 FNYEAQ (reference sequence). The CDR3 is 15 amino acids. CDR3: CASSLTGTGLEKLFF. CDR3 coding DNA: TGTGCCAGCAGCCTCACCGGGACAGGTCTTGAAAAACTGTTTTTT. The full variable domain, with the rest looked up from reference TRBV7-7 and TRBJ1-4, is GAGVSQSPRYKVTKRGQDVTLRCDPISSHATLYWYQQALGQGPEFLTYFNYEAQPDKSGLPSDRFSAERPEGSISTLTIQRTEQRDSAMYRCASSLTGTGLEKLFFGSGTQLSVL.

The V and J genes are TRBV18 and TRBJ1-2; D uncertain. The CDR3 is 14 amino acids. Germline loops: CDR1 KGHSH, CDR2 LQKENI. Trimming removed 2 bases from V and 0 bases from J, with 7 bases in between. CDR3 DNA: TGTGCCAGCTCACCATTGGATCCTAACTATGGCTACACCTTC. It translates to CASSPLDPNYGYTF.

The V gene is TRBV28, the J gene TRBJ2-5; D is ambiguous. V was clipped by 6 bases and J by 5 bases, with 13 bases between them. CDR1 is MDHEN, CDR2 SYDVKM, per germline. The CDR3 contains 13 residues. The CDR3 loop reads CASSPEGLETQYF. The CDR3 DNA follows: TGTGCCAGCAGCCCGGAAGGGTTGGAGACCCAGTACTTC.

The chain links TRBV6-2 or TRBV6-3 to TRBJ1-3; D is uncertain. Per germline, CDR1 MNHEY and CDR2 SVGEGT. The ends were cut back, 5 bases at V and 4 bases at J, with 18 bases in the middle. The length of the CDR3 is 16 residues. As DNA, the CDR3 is TGTGCCAGCAGTCCCCCCCCGGACGCAGTAGGAAACACCATATATTTT. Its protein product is CASSPPPDAVGNTIYF.

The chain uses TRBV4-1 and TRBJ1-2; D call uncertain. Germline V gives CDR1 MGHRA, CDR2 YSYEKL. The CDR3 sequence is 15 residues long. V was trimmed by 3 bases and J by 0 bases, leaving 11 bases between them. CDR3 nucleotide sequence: TGCGCCAGCAGCCAGGCTGACTGGTCTAACTATGGCTACACCTTC. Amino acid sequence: CASSQADWSNYGYTF.

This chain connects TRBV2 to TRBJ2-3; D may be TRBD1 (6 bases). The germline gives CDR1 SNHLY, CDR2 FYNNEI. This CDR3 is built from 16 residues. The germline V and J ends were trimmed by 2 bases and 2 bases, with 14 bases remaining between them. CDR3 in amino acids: CASSEPETGNTDTQYF. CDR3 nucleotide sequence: TGTGCCAGCAGTGAACCAGAGACAGGAAACACAGATACGCAGTATTTT.

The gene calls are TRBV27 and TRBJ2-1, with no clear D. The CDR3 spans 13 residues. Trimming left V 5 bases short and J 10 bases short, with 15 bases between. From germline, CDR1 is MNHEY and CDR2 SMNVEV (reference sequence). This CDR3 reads CASSPSPGFEQFF. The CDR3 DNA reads TGTGCCAGCAGTCCCTCCCCAGGTTTCGAGCAGTTCTTC.

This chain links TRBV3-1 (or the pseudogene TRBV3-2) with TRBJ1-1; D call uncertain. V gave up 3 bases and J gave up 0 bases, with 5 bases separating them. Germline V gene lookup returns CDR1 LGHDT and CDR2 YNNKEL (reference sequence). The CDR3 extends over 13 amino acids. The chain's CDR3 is CASSQSVNTEAFF. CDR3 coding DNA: TGTGCCAGCAGCCAGTCAGTGAACACTGAAGCTTTCTTT.

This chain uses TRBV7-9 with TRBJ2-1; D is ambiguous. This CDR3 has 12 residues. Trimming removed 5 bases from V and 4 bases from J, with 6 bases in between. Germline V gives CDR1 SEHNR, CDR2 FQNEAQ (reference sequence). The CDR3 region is CASSITYNEQFF. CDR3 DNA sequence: TGTGCCAGCAGCATTACATACAATGAGCAGTTCTTC.